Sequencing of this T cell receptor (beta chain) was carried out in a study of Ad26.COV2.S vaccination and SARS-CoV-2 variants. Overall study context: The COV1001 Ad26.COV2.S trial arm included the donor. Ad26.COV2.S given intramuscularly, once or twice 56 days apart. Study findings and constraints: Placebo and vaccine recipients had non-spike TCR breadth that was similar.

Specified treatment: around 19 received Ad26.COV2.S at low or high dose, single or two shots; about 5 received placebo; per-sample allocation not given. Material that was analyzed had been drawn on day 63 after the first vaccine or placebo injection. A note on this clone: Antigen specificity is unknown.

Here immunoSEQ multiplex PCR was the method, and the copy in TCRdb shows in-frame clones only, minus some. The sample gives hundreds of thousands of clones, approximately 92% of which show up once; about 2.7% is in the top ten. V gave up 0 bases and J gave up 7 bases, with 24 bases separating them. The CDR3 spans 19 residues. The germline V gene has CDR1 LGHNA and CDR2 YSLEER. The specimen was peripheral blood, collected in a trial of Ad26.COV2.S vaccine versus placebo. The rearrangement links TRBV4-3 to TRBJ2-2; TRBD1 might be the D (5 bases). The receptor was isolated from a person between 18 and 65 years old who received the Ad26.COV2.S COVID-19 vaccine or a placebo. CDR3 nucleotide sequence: TGCGCCAGCAGCCAAGACGTGAGGATCGTGGGGCGAGGTAGCGGGGAGCTGTTTTTT. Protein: CASSQDVRIVGRGSGELFF.